The source of this T cell receptor beta chain is a study of CD8 T cells in Susac syndrome. It was with random hexamers that about 0.45 to 1 ug RNA was reverse transcribed. Amplification of the TCR beta CDR3 was carried out by immunoSEQ multiplex PCR, which spanned a total of 54 Vbeta and 13 Jbeta segments. TCRdb re-called the immunoSEQ multiplex PCR reads through MiXCR, storing one row per CDR3 protein. The data show over 65,000 distinct CDR3 sequences, 90% to 95% seen once. V was cut by 3 bases and J by 3 bases, with 17 bases left in between. The CDR3 runs to 15 residues. Germline V CDR1 and CDR2: GTSNPN, SVGIG (reference sequence).

Sequenced sample: CD4+ T cells from PBMCs. This receptor was identified in a human donor with Susac syndrome. The rearrangement links TRBV30 to TRBJ1-1; D uncertain. The CDR3 is CAWRTPSERYTEAFF. The CDR3 DNA is TGTGCCTGGAGAACCCCGAGTGAACGATACACTGAAGCTTTCTTT.